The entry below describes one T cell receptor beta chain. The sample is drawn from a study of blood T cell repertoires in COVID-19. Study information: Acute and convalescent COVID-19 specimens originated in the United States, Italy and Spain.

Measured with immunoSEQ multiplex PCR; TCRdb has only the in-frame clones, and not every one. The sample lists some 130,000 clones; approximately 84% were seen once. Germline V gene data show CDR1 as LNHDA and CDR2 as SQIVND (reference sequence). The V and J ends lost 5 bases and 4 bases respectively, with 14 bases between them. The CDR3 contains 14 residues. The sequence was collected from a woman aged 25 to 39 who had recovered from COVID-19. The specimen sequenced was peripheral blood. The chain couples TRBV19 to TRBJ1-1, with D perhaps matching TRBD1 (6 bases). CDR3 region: CASSAQGSRTEAFF. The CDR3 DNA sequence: TGTGCCAGTAGTGCGCAGGGGAGTCGCACTGAAGCTTTCTTT.